This TCR beta chain was sequenced during a study of OX40 agonist ivuxolimab in advanced cancers. CDR3 length: 16 amino acids. V lost 5 bases to trimming and J lost 5 bases; unmatched junction nucleotides: 7. Germline-derived CDR1 and CDR2 are KGHSH and LQKENI. Libraries were prepared by immunoSEQ multiplex PCR; TCRdb keeps only in-frame clonotypes and omits some of them. This sample has some 100,000 clones, with approximately 84% found just once. The sequence was collected from an adult with an advanced solid tumor such as melanoma, head and neck, liver or kidney cancer. The chain joins TRBV18 to TRBJ2-1, with TRBD2 matching 12 bases. The sequences come from CD4+ or CD8+ T cells sorted from blood, collected in a trial of the OX40 agonist ivuxolimab. The DNA of the CDR3 is TGTGCCAGCTCAGCCTTCCTAGCGGGAGGGAACAATGAGCAGTTCTTC. Translated: CASSAFLAGGNNEQFF.